These 30 T cell receptor beta chains were sequenced from one sample in a study of chemoradiotherapy in HPV16-positive cancers. Clones were read by immunoSEQ multiplex PCR, and TCRdb kept only the in-frame ones, dropping some. This repertoire shows more than 9,000 clones, about 82% found once; its top ten account for under 3%. Sample: blood, taken from a patient who underwent chemoradiotherapy. The receptor set was obtained from a human donor with HPV-associated anogenital cancer.

The chain has TRBV6-6 and TRBJ1-2; D possibly corresponds to TRBD1 (6 bases). Germline CDR1 reads MNHNY; CDR2 reads SVGAGI (reference sequence). V was clipped by 6 bases and J by 8 bases, with 22 bases between them. The CDR3 consists of 15 residues. For the CDR3, the DNA is TGTGCCAGCAGCTCGACCGACAGGTCCCATGGAGGCTACACCTTC. This sequence encodes CASSSTDRSHGGYTF.

This chain uses TRBV11-1 with TRBJ1-6, with D perhaps matching TRBD1 (5 bases). This CDR3 contains 13 residues. V was pared by 10 bases and J by 10 bases, with 17 bases between. Germline CDR1 is SGHAT and CDR2 is FQDESV (reference sequence). Here the CDR3 reads CATSMGVESPLHF. CDR3 DNA: TGTGCCACCTCCATGGGGGTAGAGTCACCCCTCCACTTT.

This chain uses TRBV2 with TRBJ1-5, with a possible D match to TRBD1 (6 bases). This CDR3 contains 14 residues. The ends were cut back, 7 bases at V and 6 bases at J, with 16 bases in the middle. Germline CDR1 is SNHLY and CDR2 is FYNNEI. The CDR3 DNA sequence: TGTGCCAGCAACGAGGTGGCAGGGGCTCAGCCCCAGCATTTT. Protein sequence: CASNEVAGAQPQHF.

V and J are TRBV29-1 and TRBJ1-1; TRBD1 matches at 7 bases. The germline V gene encodes CDR1 SQVTM and CDR2 ANQGSEA. Unmatched junction bases numbered 5, after V lost 8 bases and J lost 2 bases. CDR3 length: 12 residues. CDR3 sequence: CSTGAANTEAFF. Written as DNA, the CDR3 is TGCAGCACAGGGGCGGCAAACACTGAAGCTTTCTTT.

The V and J genes are TRBV6-5 and TRBJ1-1, with 7 bases aligning to TRBD1. Trimming took 0 bases from V and 3 from J; bases not matched to a gene: 4. CDR1 MNHEY and CDR2 SVGAGI come from the germline V gene. The CDR3 runs to 15 residues. CDR3 sequence reads: CASSYSPGGDTEAFF. The CDR3 DNA reads TGTGCCAGCAGTTACTCGCCAGGGGGGGACACTGAAGCTTTCTTT.

This clone was seen a single time. The rearrangement links TRBV5-1 to TRBJ1-3, with D perhaps TRBD1 (6 bases). Looked up from germline, CDR1 is SGHRS and CDR2 is YFSETQ. The CDR3 loop spans 17 amino acids. V shed 0 bases and J shed 4 bases, with 17 bases lying between them. The CDR3 loop is CASSLEVGGGAGNTIYF. In nucleotides, the CDR3 is TGCGCCAGCAGCTTGGAAGTCGGAGGGGGTGCCGGAAACACCATATATTTT.

This chain uses TRBV4-2 with TRBJ1-6, with 7 bases aligning to TRBD1. J was trimmed by 5 bases and V by 4 bases; bases with no gene match: 8. The CDR3 contains 16 residues. Germline CDR1 reads LGHNA; CDR2 reads YNFKEQ. CDR3 amino acids: CASSPPQGGNNSPLHF. CDR3 coding DNA: TGTGCCAGCAGCCCGCCTCAGGGGGGCAATAATTCACCCCTCCACTTT.

The chain employs TRBV29-1 and TRBJ1-3; tentatively, D is TRBD1 (6 bases). Between the trimmed V and J ends, which lost 6 bases and 2 bases, there was a span of 14 bases. Germline loops: CDR1 SQVTM, CDR2 ANQGSEA. This CDR3 has 14 residues. The CDR3 protein is CSVPDSPPGNTIYF. The CDR3 DNA follows: TGCAGCGTCCCGGACAGTCCTCCTGGAAACACCATATATTTT.

V gene TRBV29-1 combines with J gene TRBJ1-2; D may be TRBD1 (5 bases). CDR3 length: 12 residues. Looked up from germline, CDR1 is SQVTM and CDR2 is ANQGSEA. Trimming removed 6 bases at V and 8 bases at J, with 16 bases between. CDR3 amino acids: CSVNRDGWGYTF. DNA of the CDR3: TGCAGCGTAAACCGGGACGGGTGGGGCTACACCTTC. Variable domain in full (rest from reference TRBV29-1 and TRBJ1-2): SAVISQKPSRDICQRGTSLTIQCQVDSQVTMMFWYRQQPGQSLTLIATANQGSEATYESGFVIDKFPISRPNLTFSTLTVSNMSPEDSSIYLCSVNRDGWGYTFGSGTRLTVV.

The gene calls are TRBV28 and TRBJ2-6; possibly TRBD1 for D (5 bases). Germline assignment: CDR1 MDHEN and CDR2 SYDVKM. Trimming stripped 3 bases from V and 5 bases from J, with 8 bases between. The CDR3 has 14 amino acids. The CDR3 DNA reads as TGTGCCAGCAGTTTCGACAGCCGGGCCAACGTCCTGACTTTC. Its translation: CASSFDSRANVLTF.

The table lists this clone with a few counts. The chain carries TRBV6-5 and TRBJ2-7, with 9 positions matching TRBD1. Trimming at V came to 4 bases and at J to 6 bases, leaving 7 bases not matched to a gene. This CDR3 is built from 14 residues. The germline gives CDR1 MNHEY, CDR2 SVGAGI. CDR3 bases: TGTGCCAGCAGTTGGGGGGACAGGGCGGGCGAGCAGTACTTC. It specifies CASSWGDRAGEQYF.

V gene TRBV7-9 combines with J gene TRBJ2-3; a possible D gene is TRBD2 (7 bases). V lost 3 bases to trimming and J lost 5 bases, with 12 bases between them. The CDR3 covers 14 residues. Germline values: CDR1 SEHNR, CDR2 FQNEAQ (reference sequence). The CDR3 DNA follows: TGTGCCAGCAGCTTGAGGGGGGGTGGAGATACGCAGTATTTT. It is translated as CASSLRGGGDTQYF.

This sequence joins TRBV6-1 and TRBJ2-7, with D possibly TRBD1 on 6 matching bases. V lost 1 base, J lost 3 bases, and 16 bases lay in between. The CDR3 spans 16 residues. Looked up from germline, CDR1 is MNHNS and CDR2 is SASEGT. The CDR3 region is CASSEETGTLFYEQYF. CDR3 bases: TGTGCCAGCAGTGAAGAAACCGGGACATTATTCTACGAGCAGTACTTC.

The chain couples TRBV4-3 to TRBJ1-4, with 7 positions matching TRBD1. The CDR3 totals 16 residues. The germline V gene encodes CDR1 LGHNA and CDR2 YSLEER. Trimming removed 0 bases from V and 5 bases from J; junction bases left unmatched: 6. The CDR3, as DNA: TGCGCCAGCAGCCAAGACAAGGGACAGAGAAATGAAAAACTGTTTTTT. Amino acid sequence: CASSQDKGQRNEKLFF.

This chain connects TRBV6-5 to TRBJ1-6; TRBD1 is a possible D gene (5 bases). Germline V gene lookup returns CDR1 MNHEY and CDR2 SVGAGI. The CDR3 extends over 15 amino acids. Trimming took 0 bases from V and 7 from J, leaving 10 bases between them. CDR3: CASSYSQGGNSPLHF. In nucleotides, the CDR3 is TGTGCCAGCAGTTACTCTCAGGGCGGGAATTCACCCCTCCACTTT.

The chain has TRBV7-3 and TRBJ1-1; 7 positions agree with TRBD1. V lost 5 bases to trimming and J lost 8 bases; unmatched junction nucleotides: 14. The CDR3 has 15 residues. Looked up from germline, CDR1 is SGHTA and CDR2 is FQGTGA. In nucleotides, the CDR3 is TGTGCCAGCAGCCCTACCCCGCAGGGGGTAGGGGAAGCTTTCTTT. Its translation is CASSPTPQGVGEAFF.

This clone was counted once. The rearrangement joins TRBV7-2 to TRBJ2-1; 9 bases are shared with TRBD1. The CDR3 spans 14 residues. V dropped 5 bases and J dropped 9; count of bases not matched to a gene: 8. CDR1 and CDR2 (germline): SGHTA, FQGNSA. CDR3 region: CASSSNRGLGEQFF. CDR3 nucleotide sequence: TGTGCCAGCAGCAGTAACAGGGGGCTGGGTGAGCAGTTCTTC.

This chain connects TRBV27 to TRBJ1-2, with D unclear. The CDR3 contains 13 residues. Germline loops: CDR1 MNHEY, CDR2 SMNVEV (reference sequence). The V gene lost 0 bases and the J gene lost 4 bases, with 6 bases spanning the gap. The CDR3 coding sequence is TGTGCCAGCAGTTTATCCAGGACCTATGGCTACACCTTC. This encodes CASSLSRTYGYTF.

The chain combines TRBV5-1 with TRBJ2-3, with 7 bases identical to TRBD2. The CDR3 totals 16 residues. CDR1 SGHRS and CDR2 YFSETQ come from the germline V gene. Trimming cost V 1 base and J 0 bases; bases outside gene matches: 5. This CDR3 reads CASSLIQAGSTDTQYF. The CDR3 region has the DNA TGCGCCAGCAGCTTGATTCAAGCGGGGAGCACAGATACGCAGTATTTT.

The chain employs TRBV7-2 and TRBJ2-1; 9 bases line up with TRBD2. CDR1 and CDR2 from the germline V gene are SGHTA and FQGNSA. The CDR3 has 17 amino acids. V trimming: 3 bases; J trimming: 3 bases; junction bases outside the gene matches: 9. Here the CDR3 DNA reads TGTGCCAGCAGCTTTTTATCTAGCGGGACCATCTACAATGAGCAGTTCTTC. It is translated as CASSFLSSGTIYNEQFF.

The rearrangement joins TRBV7-9 to TRBJ1-1; TRBD1 might be the D (5 bases). Germline CDR1 SEHNR, CDR2 FQNEAQ (reference sequence). The CDR3 has 14 amino acids. V gave up 0 bases and J gave up 5 bases, with 10 bases separating them. CDR3 amino acids: CASSLASGQTEAFF. In nucleotides, the CDR3 is TGTGCCAGCAGCTTAGCATCGGGGCAAACTGAAGCTTTCTTT.

The chain joins TRBV27 to TRBJ2-3; TRBD2 aligns across 11 bases. This CDR3 has 17 residues. CDR1 is MNHEY, CDR2 SMNVEV, per germline (reference sequence). Trimming cost V 5 bases and J 3 bases; bases outside gene matches: 10. The CDR3 sequence: CASSPPQASGGTDTQYF. The CDR3 coding sequence is TGTGCCAGCAGTCCCCCTCAGGCTAGCGGGGGGACAGATACGCAGTATTTT.

V usage is TRBV5-5 and J usage is TRBJ2-7; D not certain. CDR1 SGHKS and CDR2 YYEKEE come from the germline V gene (reference sequence). Trimming took off 3 bases at V and 0 bases at J, with 10 bases between the two ends. The CDR3 sequence is 14 residues long. The CDR3 DNA follows: TGTGCCAGCAGCTCGGACCCGAGCTCCTACGAGCAGTACTTC. Translated, it gives CASSSDPSSYEQYF.

This clone appeared a few times. The CDR3 spells CASRPGRGAGDTQYF. CDR3 DNA: TGTGCCAGTAGGCCGGGGCGGGGGGCCGGGGATACGCAGTATTTT. The chain recombines TRBV19 with TRBJ2-3; 8 nucleotides match TRBD2. CDR1 and CDR2 from the germline V gene are LNHDA and SQIVND (reference sequence). J was trimmed by 6 bases and V by 6 bases; bases with no gene match: 11. This CDR3 has 15 amino acids.

This chain connects TRBV7-9 to TRBJ2-4, with a weak D call TRBD1 (7 bases). The length of the CDR3 is 15 residues. V lost 5 bases and J lost 7, with 18 bases in between. Per the germline V gene, CDR1 is SEHNR and CDR2 is FQNEAQ (reference sequence). The DNA of the CDR3 is TGTGCCAGCAGCGAGGGGGCTTCAGGGAGGAACATTCAGTACTTC. The encoded protein is CASSEGASGRNIQYF.

V usage is TRBV10-3 and J usage is TRBJ2-2, with TRBD2 as a possible D gene (7 bases). Germline loops: CDR1 ENHRY, CDR2 SYGVKD. This CDR3 spans 14 amino acids. CDR3 sequence (DNA): TGTGCTACTGGGGGGGGGCAAAACACCGGGGAGCTGTTTTTT. Amino acids: CATGGGQNTGELFF.

The J gene is TRBJ1-6, the V gene TRBV5-1; TRBD1 matches 10 bases. The CDR3 has 14 amino acids. The junction had 3 bases not matched to a gene; V was cut back by 5 bases and J by 7 bases. From germline, CDR1 is SGHRS and CDR2 YFSETQ. The CDR3 loop reads CASREGQGNSPLHF. The CDR3, as DNA: TGCGCCAGCAGAGAGGGACAGGGGAATTCACCCCTCCACTTT.

The gene calls are TRBV9 and TRBJ2-2; 13 bases agree with TRBD2. CDR1 and CDR2 from the germline V gene are SGDLS and YYNGEE. CDR3 length: 18 residues. J gave up 3 bases and V 2 bases, and 7 bases lay outside the gene matches. CDR3 sequence reads: CASSVTTTSGGDTGELFF. DNA for the CDR3: TGTGCCAGCAGCGTCACAACTACTAGCGGGGGGGACACCGGGGAGCTGTTTTTT.

In its sample, this clone was seen a few times. The V and J genes are TRBV5-8 and TRBJ1-5; 7 bases are shared with TRBD1. Germline loops: CDR1 SGHTS, CDR2 YDEGEE. The CDR3 is made up of 15 amino acids. The trim removed 4 bases at V and 6 bases at J, leaving 10 bases unmatched. The CDR3 region is CASSQGQQTGQPQHF. The DNA for the CDR3 is TGTGCCAGCAGCCAGGGACAGCAGACGGGTCAGCCCCAGCATTTT.

The genes are TRBV14 and TRBJ2-7; possibly TRBD1 for D (6 bases). The CDR3 spans 13 residues. V was pared by 1 base and J by 6 bases, with 10 bases between. CDR1 SGHDN and CDR2 FVKESK come from the germline V gene. In DNA form, the CDR3 reads TGTGCCAGCAGCCAAGGCACAGGGATCGAGCAGTACTTC. This encodes CASSQGTGIEQYF.